A single sample gave rise to the 16 T cell receptor beta chains below, sequenced in a study of human T cells and chemical hapten exposure. As to time point: patch test 1, 2 weeks after DPC sensitization. The sample's treatment: therapeutic diphenylcyclopropenone sensitization with weekly scalp DPC. TCRdb re-called the RACE reads through MiXCR, storing one row per CDR3 protein. The sample carries fewer than 500,000 distinct CDR3 sequences, about 4.4% recorded once. The source was whole blood, collected in connection with sensitization to the hapten diphenylcyclopropenone (DPC). These receptors all stem from a woman aged 50 to 65 with alopecia areata. Some clones in this sample may be carry-over from other donors' samples.

This clonotype came up a few times. This chain connects TRBV6-5 to TRBJ1-1, with D possibly matching TRBD1 (5 bases). Germline V gives CDR1 MNHEY, CDR2 SVGAGI. V gave up 1 base and J gave up 5 bases, with 8 bases separating them. This CDR3 contains 13 residues. The CDR3 loop reads CASSYYGGTEAFF. The CDR3 nucleotides are TGTGCCAGCAGTTACTACGGGGGGACTGAAGCTTTCTTT.

The table lists this clonotype with many counts. V is TRBV5-1 and J is TRBJ1-2; the D gene is possibly TRBD1 (5 bases). CDR3 length equals 15 residues. Germline V gene lookup returns CDR1 SGHRS and CDR2 YFSETQ. V was pared by 2 bases and J by 6 bases, with 17 bases between. In DNA form, the CDR3 reads TGCGCCAGCAGCTTTGAAGCGGGCAGCAGGGATGGCTACACCTTC. As protein: CASSFEAGSRDGYTF.

This clonotype was found many times. The chain employs TRBV5-1 and TRBJ2-1, with TRBD2 matching over 12 bases. Losses at the gene ends were 7 bases for V and 8 bases for J; bases not matched to a gene: 7. The CDR3 is made up of 14 amino acids. Per germline, CDR1 SGHRS and CDR2 YFSETQ. The CDR3 sequence: CASRTSGARDEQFF. The DNA for the CDR3 is TGCGCCAGCCGGACTAGCGGGGCCAGGGATGAGCAGTTCTTC. Looking up the rest from reference TRBV5-1 and TRBJ2-1 gives the full variable domain: KAGVTQTPRYLIKTRGQQVTLSCSPISGHRSVSWYQQTPGQGLQFLFEYFSETQRNKGNFPGRFSGRQFSNSRSEMNVSTLELGDSALYLCASRTSGARDEQFFGPGTRLTVL.

This clonotype was seen ten or more times. V and J are TRBV28 and TRBJ1-1; 7 nucleotides align to TRBD1. The CDR3 has 13 amino acids. With 5 bases clipped from V and 7 bases from J, the junction kept 7 bases outside the gene matches. Per the germline V gene, CDR1 is MDHEN and CDR2 is SYDVKM. This CDR3 is CASSIGTVREAFF. CDR3 DNA sequence: TGTGCCAGCAGTATCGGGACAGTCCGTGAAGCTTTCTTT.

This clonotype was counted only a few times. This chain joins TRBV20-1 and TRBJ1-1, with TRBD1 identical over 9 bases. Germline CDR1 reads DFQATT; CDR2 reads SNEGSKA (reference sequence). The CDR3 totals 14 residues. The ends lost 4 bases at V and 3 bases at J; junction bases unmatched: 6. For the CDR3, the DNA is TGCAGTGCTAATAGACAGGGGGGGGACACTGAAGCTTTCTTT. It is translated as CSANRQGGDTEAFF.

This clonotype has a count of ten or more. The J gene is TRBJ1-4, the V gene TRBV5-1; 7 nucleotides align to TRBD1. The CDR3 spans 15 residues. CDR1 and CDR2 from the germline V gene are SGHRS and YFSETQ. Germline trimming cut 4 bases from V and 6 bases from J; bases unmatched to any gene: 9. The CDR3 here is CASSGSDRSHEKLFF. CDR3 DNA sequence: TGCGCCAGCAGCGGATCGGACAGGAGTCATGAAAAACTGTTTTTT.

The rearrangement joins TRBV15 to TRBJ2-1; TRBD2 matches 10 bases. CDR3 length equals 15 residues. Per the germline V gene, CDR1 is LNHNV and CDR2 is YYDKDF (reference sequence). V was pared by 0 bases and J by 13 bases, with 9 bases of the junction left unmatched. The CDR3 protein is CATSRDLGLAGDQFF. The CDR3 DNA sequence: TGTGCCACCAGCAGAGATCTAGGCCTAGCGGGAGACCAGTTCTTC.

This clonotype occurred a few times. The J gene is TRBJ2-3, the V gene TRBV6-1, with a possible D match to TRBD2 (6 bases). This CDR3 has 16 residues. The germline gives CDR1 MNHNS, CDR2 SASEGT. V dropped 1 base and J dropped 1 base, with 12 bases sitting between them. CDR3 amino acids: CASSEGDSPGTDTQYF. The CDR3 DNA follows: TGTGCCAGCAGTGAAGGGGACTCCCCTGGCACAGATACGCAGTATTTT.

This clonotype was picked up many times. The chain carries TRBV5-1 and TRBJ1-1; no definite D call. Germline CDR1 SGHRS, CDR2 YFSETQ. The CDR3 contains 12 residues. V was pared by 4 bases and J by 6 bases, with 10 bases between. This CDR3 reads CASSDRRSEAFF. CDR3 DNA: TGCGCCAGCAGCGATAGAAGGTCTGAAGCTTTCTTT.

This clonotype was seen many times. V gene TRBV6-5 combines with J gene TRBJ1-5; no reliable D call. The germline CDR1 and CDR2 sequences are MNHEY and SVGAGI. The CDR3 covers 13 residues. The V gene lost 9 bases and the J gene lost 3 bases, with 12 bases spanning the gap. The CDR3: CASTSQFNQPQHF. The CDR3 nucleotides read TGTGCCAGTACCTCACAGTTCAATCAGCCCCAGCATTTT.

This clonotype was seen repeatedly, ten times or more. The chain recombines TRBV20-1 with TRBJ2-1, with 8 bases matching TRBD2. V trimming: 6 bases; J trimming: 6 bases; junction bases outside the gene matches: 13. Germline loops: CDR1 DFQATT, CDR2 SNEGSKA (reference sequence). The CDR3 runs to 15 residues. The CDR3 coding sequence is TGCAGTGCCGAGGGAGCGGGAGCGGGGAGCAATGAGCAGTTCTTC. Protein sequence: CSAEGAGAGSNEQFF.

This clonotype occurred many times. The chain carries TRBV28 and TRBJ1-1; D perhaps matches TRBD1 (6 bases). Germline V CDR1 and CDR2: MDHEN, SYDVKM. Trimming shortened V by 7 bases and J by 3 bases, and 15 bases separated the two germline ends. This CDR3 spans 14 amino acids. CDR3 loop: CASTGGVRDTEAFF. The CDR3 coding sequence is TGTGCCAGCACTGGGGGCGTCAGAGACACTGAAGCTTTCTTT.

This clonotype was seen more than once but under ten times. The chain has TRBV29-1 and TRBJ2-2, with D uncertain. Between the trimmed V and J ends, which lost 4 bases and 0 bases, there was a span of 9 bases. CDR3 length equals 14 residues. Germline V gene lookup returns CDR1 SQVTM and CDR2 ANQGSEA. In DNA, the CDR3 is TGCAGCGTTGGGACCACTTCGAACACCGGGGAGCTGTTTTTT. Translation: CSVGTTSNTGELFF.

This clonotype was observed a few times. The chain couples TRBV27 to TRBJ2-3; no clear D gene. Looked up from germline, CDR1 is MNHEY and CDR2 is SMNVEV (reference sequence). Trimming cost V 8 bases and J 5 bases, with 8 bases left between them. This CDR3 spans 11 amino acids. The DNA for the CDR3 is TGTGCCAGCCTCCATAGAGATACGCAGTATTTT. It is translated as CASLHRDTQYF.

A few counts support this clonotype. The chain is built from TRBV7-9 and TRBJ1-5; a possible D gene is TRBD1 (5 bases). Germline V lookup: CDR1 SEHNR, CDR2 FQNEAQ (reference sequence). The CDR3 has 14 residues. V was trimmed by 5 bases and J by 5 bases, leaving 13 bases between them. The CDR3: CASSPGGTDQPQHF. Written as DNA, the CDR3 is TGTGCCAGCAGCCCCGGGGGTACTGATCAGCCCCAGCATTTT.

The V and J genes are TRBV29-1 and TRBJ1-5; TRBD1 is a possible D gene (5 bases). Trimming cost V 1 base and J 8 bases, with 12 bases left between them. Germline assignment: CDR1 SQVTM and CDR2 ANQGSEA. The CDR3 is made up of 13 amino acids. The CDR3 DNA follows: TGCAGCGTTGAAGGGGGGATTCTAGAGCCCCAGCATTTT. It is translated as CSVEGGILEPQHF.